Sequencing of this T cell receptor beta chain was carried out in a study of beta chain features in type 1 diabetes. Whole-study results and caveats: Shorter templates might be favored by PCR, equally in patients and controls. Among patients with Type 1 diabetes, TCRB CDR3s were moderately but significantly shorter in every one of the four CD4+ subsets. Type 1 diabetes patients had VDJ junctions that carried fewer insertions and more deletions.

The CDR3 loop spans 15 amino acids. Trimming shortened V by 1 base and J by 7 bases, and 13 bases separated the two germline ends. CDR1 and CDR2 (germline): SGHAT, FQNNGV. Since all of the isolated RNA was reverse transcribed, expressed TCRB transcripts were what got sequenced. TCRdb's copy holds only in-frame clones and misses some; the assay was immunoSEQ multiplex PCR. The data show roughly 180,000 clones, about 8% seen once. This clone has just a few counts. Its antigen is not known. The sequenced sample was central memory CD4+ T cells from blood. This sequence was found in a woman between 40 and 55 years old with type 1 diabetes. This chain joins TRBV11-2 and TRBJ2-2, with D possibly matching TRBD2 (6 bases). CDR3 DNA: TGTGCCAGCAGCTTAGGGGCTAGCGTTGTCGGGGAGCTGTTTTTT. This encodes CASSLGASVVGELFF.